These 11 T cell receptor beta chains came from one sample sequenced in a study of shared T cell receptors in the human thymus. TCRdb's table, derived via immunoSEQ multiplex PCR, lists solely in-frame clones and lacks some. The top ten hold about 0.01% of the sample, which has fewer than 700,000 clones, approximately 87% seen once. This sample was also put to use in a study of human thymus T cells.

The sample was thymocytes. These receptors were collected from a boy under two years old with a congenital heart defect.

J is TRBJ2-7 and V is TRBV2; D perhaps matches TRBD1 (6 bases). Deletions cut 10 bases from V and 4 bases from J, with 17 bases between. The germline CDR1 and CDR2 sequences are SNHLY and FYNNEI. This CDR3 spans 13 amino acids. CDR3 protein: CANRDNINYEQYF. CDR3 in DNA: TGTGCCAACCGGGACAATATTAATTACGAGCAGTACTTC.

The J gene is TRBJ2-1, the V gene TRBV4-3; 9 bases fit TRBD2. Germline loops: CDR1 LGHNA, CDR2 YSLEER. The CDR3 runs 19 residues. The V segment lost 1 base and the J segment 0 bases; nucleotides outside the gene matches: 10. CDR3 DNA: TGCGCCAGCAGCCAAGGGCCCGCGGGAGGGCATAGCTCCTACAATGAGCAGTTCTTC. Translation gives CASSQGPAGGHSSYNEQFF.

The chain has TRBV6-5 and TRBJ2-7; TRBD1 matches at 9 bases. This CDR3 comprises 14 residues. Germline CDR1 is MNHEY and CDR2 is SVGAGI. V lost 7 bases and J lost 4; bases outside the gene matches: 8. CDR3 region: CASMRTTGGYEQYF. The CDR3 DNA reads TGTGCCAGCATGAGAACGACAGGGGGTTACGAGCAGTACTTC.

CDR3 residues: CASSDGTSGSSYEQYF. The CDR3 DNA is TGTGCCAGCAGCGACGGGACTAGCGGGAGCTCCTACGAGCAGTACTTC. The chain joins TRBV7-3 to TRBJ2-7, with 14 bases that match TRBD2. The germline CDR1 and CDR2 sequences are SGHTA and FQGTGA. CDR3 length: 16 residues. After removal of 5 bases from V and 0 bases from J, the junction contained 3 bases not matched to a gene.

This chain links TRBV19 with TRBJ1-5; D remains unclear. CDR1 and CDR2 from the germline V gene are LNHDA and SQIVND (reference sequence). With 5 bases removed from V and 4 bases from J, the gap between germline ends came to 6 bases. This CDR3 region has 12 residues. For the CDR3, the DNA is TGTGCCAGTAGTCCGAGGAATCAGCCCCAGCATTTT. Protein product: CASSPRNQPQHF.

J is TRBJ2-7 and V is TRBV2; TRBD2 aligns across 8 bases. The CDR3 is 14 residues long. The ends lost 6 bases at V and 7 bases at J; junction bases unmatched: 11. In germline, CDR1 is SNHLY, CDR2 FYNNEI. The CDR3 here is CASRGLVGAREQYF. In DNA, the CDR3 is TGTGCCAGCAGGGGACTAGTTGGCGCTCGTGAGCAGTACTTC.

The rearrangement uses TRBV15 and TRBJ1-5, with TRBD1 matching 7 bases. This CDR3 is built from 15 residues. The germline V gene encodes CDR1 LNHNV and CDR2 YYDKDF (reference sequence). The J segment lost 7 bases and the V segment lost 0 bases, leaving 6 bases of the junction unmatched. The CDR3 coding sequence is TGTGCCACCAGCAGAGACAGGGGGATTGGGCAGCCCCAGCATTTT. Translating gives CATSRDRGIGQPQHF. Based on the CDR3 plus reference TRBV15 and TRBJ1-5, the full variable domain is DAMVIQNPRYQVTQFGKPVTLSCSQTLNHNVMYWYQQKSSQAPKLLFHYYDKDFNNEADTPDNFQSRRPNTSFCFLDIRSPGLGDTAMYLCATSRDRGIGQPQHFGDGTRLSIL.

This clone was detected a few times. The chain links TRBV7-6 to TRBJ2-7; maybe TRBD2 (7 bases). Germline V gene sequence: CDR1 SGHVS, CDR2 FNYEAQ. The length of the CDR3 is 16 residues. The V and J ends lost 4 bases and 5 bases respectively, with 21 bases between them. The CDR3 loop is CASSSPGEGQVDEQYF. The CDR3 coding sequence is TGTGCCAGCAGCTCTCCAGGGGAGGGGCAGGTGGACGAGCAGTACTTC.

The V call is TRBV10-2, the J call TRBJ2-3, with D unclear. The germline CDR1 and CDR2 sequences are WSHSY and SAAADI. The length of the CDR3 is 13 residues. The V and J ends lost 2 bases and 5 bases respectively, with 8 bases between them. CDR3 residues: CASSEAAGDTQYF. The CDR3 bases are TGCGCCAGCAGTGAGGCAGCAGGAGATACGCAGTATTTT.

The rearrangement links TRBV27 to TRBJ2-3; TRBD2 matches at 11 bases. With V trimmed by 4 bases and J by 5 bases, 2 bases remained unmatched. This CDR3 spans 14 amino acids. From germline, CDR1 is MNHEY and CDR2 SMNVEV (reference sequence). As DNA, the CDR3 is TGTGCCAGCAGTTCCGGGACTAGCGGAGATACGCAGTATTTT. Its protein product is CASSSGTSGDTQYF.

V and J are TRBV29-1 and TRBJ1-1; tentative D call: TRBD1 (5 bases). V lost 2 bases and J lost 4, with 8 bases in between. The CDR3 loop spans 12 amino acids. Germline CDR1 SQVTM, CDR2 ANQGSEA. CDR3 amino acids: CSVESGGTEAFF. Written as DNA, the CDR3 is TGCAGCGTTGAATCGGGGGGCACTGAAGCTTTCTTT.